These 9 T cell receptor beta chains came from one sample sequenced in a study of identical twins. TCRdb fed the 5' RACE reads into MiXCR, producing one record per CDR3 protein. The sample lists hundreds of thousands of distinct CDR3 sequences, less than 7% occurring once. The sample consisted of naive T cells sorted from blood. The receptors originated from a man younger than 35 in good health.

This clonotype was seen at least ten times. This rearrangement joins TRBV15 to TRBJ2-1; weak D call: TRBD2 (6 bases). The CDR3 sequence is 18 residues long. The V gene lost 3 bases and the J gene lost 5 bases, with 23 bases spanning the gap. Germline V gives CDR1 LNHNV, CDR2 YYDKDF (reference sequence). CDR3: CATSSTSPRTTSDNEQFF. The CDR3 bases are TGTGCCACCAGCAGTACAAGCCCTAGGACTACCTCTGACAATGAGCAGTTCTTC.

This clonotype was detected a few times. Written as DNA, the CDR3 is TGTGCCAGCTCACCAAGGACTAGCGGGTACTACGAGCAGTACGTC. The encoded protein is CASSPRTSGYYEQYV. V gene TRBV18 combines with J gene TRBJ2-7; 11 bases are a match to TRBD2. The CDR3 length is 15 residues. The V gene's germline CDR1 is KGHSH and CDR2 LQKENI. J lost 3 bases, V lost 2 bases, and 3 bases had no gene match.

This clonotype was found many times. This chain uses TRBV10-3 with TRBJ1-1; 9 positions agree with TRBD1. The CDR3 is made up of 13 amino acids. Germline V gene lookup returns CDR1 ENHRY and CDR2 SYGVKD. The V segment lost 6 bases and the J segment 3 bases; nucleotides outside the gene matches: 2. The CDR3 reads CAISGTGYTEAFF. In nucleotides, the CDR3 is TGTGCCATCAGCGGGACAGGGTACACTGAAGCTTTCTTT.

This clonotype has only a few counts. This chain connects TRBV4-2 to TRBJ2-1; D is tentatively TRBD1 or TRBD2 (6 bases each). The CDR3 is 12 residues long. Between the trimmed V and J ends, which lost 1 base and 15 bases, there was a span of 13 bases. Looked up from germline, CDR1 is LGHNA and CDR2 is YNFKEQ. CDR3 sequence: CASSQGSPGAFF. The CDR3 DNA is TGTGCCAGCAGCCAAGGGTCACCGGGGGCGTTCTTC.

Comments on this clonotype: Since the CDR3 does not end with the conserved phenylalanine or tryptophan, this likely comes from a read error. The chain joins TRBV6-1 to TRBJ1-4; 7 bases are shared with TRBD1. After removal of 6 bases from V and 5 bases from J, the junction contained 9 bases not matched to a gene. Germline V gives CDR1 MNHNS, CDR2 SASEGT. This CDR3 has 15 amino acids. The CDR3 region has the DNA TGTGCCAGCAGCCGGGACAGAGTAAGGAATGAAAAACTGTTTTAT. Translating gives CASSRDRVRNEKLFY.

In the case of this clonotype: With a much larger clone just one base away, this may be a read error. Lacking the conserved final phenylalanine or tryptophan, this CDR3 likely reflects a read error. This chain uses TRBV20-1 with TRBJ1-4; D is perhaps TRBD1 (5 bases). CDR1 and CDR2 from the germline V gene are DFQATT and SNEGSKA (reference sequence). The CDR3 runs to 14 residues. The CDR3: CSANSQGVNEKLFS. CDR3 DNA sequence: TGCAGCGCTAACTCGCAGGGAGTTAATGAAAAACTGTTTTCT.

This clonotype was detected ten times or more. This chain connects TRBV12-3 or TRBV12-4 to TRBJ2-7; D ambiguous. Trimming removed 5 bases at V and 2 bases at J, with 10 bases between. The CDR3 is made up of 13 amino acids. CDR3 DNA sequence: TGTGCCAGCAGTCCCGGGTCAGCCTACGAGCAGTACTTC. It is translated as CASSPGSAYEQYF.

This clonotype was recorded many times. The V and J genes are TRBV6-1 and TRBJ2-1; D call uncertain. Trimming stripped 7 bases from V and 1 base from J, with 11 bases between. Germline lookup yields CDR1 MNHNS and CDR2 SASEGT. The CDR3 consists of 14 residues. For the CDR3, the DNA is TGTGCCAGCACAGGAGATCCTTCCTACAATGAGCAGTTCTTC. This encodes CASTGDPSYNEQFF.

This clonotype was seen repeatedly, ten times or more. CDR3 sequence: CASRSGQGNGETQYF. The DNA for the CDR3 is TGTGCCAGCAGGTCGGGACAGGGAAACGGAGAGACCCAGTACTTC. V usage is TRBV6-1 and J usage is TRBJ2-5; 9 bases match TRBD1. This CDR3 contains 15 residues. The germline V gene encodes CDR1 MNHNS and CDR2 SASEGT. Trimming at V came to 6 bases and at J to 4 bases, leaving 9 bases not matched to a gene.